This passage covers 21 T cell receptor beta chains from one sample sequenced in a study of CD8+CD57+ T cells in acquired aplastic anemia. It was genomic DNA that served as the template for profiling TCR beta VDJ and CDR3. MiXCR, applied by TCRdb to the reads, yields one record per CDR3 protein. Among over 150,000 distinct CDR3 sequences, less than 65% were seen once, and the ten largest hold 16%. The material sequenced was sorted CD4+, CD8+, or CD8+CD57+ T cells (not recorded which) from PBMCs. The source of these receptors is a human donor in good health, serving as a control.

This clonotype has ten or more counts. This chain connects TRBV20-1 to TRBJ2-3; possible D gene TRBD2, 6 bases. V gave up 0 bases and J gave up 3 bases, with 13 bases separating them. From germline, CDR1 is DFQATT and CDR2 SNEGSKA (reference sequence). The CDR3 spans 15 residues. In DNA, the CDR3 is TGCAGTGCTAGAGATTTCGGGGGTACTACAGATACGCAGTATTTT. Encoded protein: CSARDFGGTTDTQYF.

The table lists this clonotype with many counts. J is TRBJ1-2 and V is TRBV19; D might be TRBD1 (6 bases). Germline lookup yields CDR1 LNHDA and CDR2 SQIVND (reference sequence). V gave up 5 bases and J gave up 0 bases, with 10 bases separating them. CDR3 length: 14 amino acids. The DNA of the CDR3 is TGTGCCAGTAGTCAACAGGGAACTAACTATGGCTACACCTTC. Residues: CASSQQGTNYGYTF.

The sample holds many counts of this clonotype. The chain combines TRBV7-2 with TRBJ1-2; D remains unclear. Germline lookup yields CDR1 SGHTA and CDR2 FQGNSA. V lost 0 bases and J 0 bases, leaving 11 bases between the germline ends. This CDR3 contains 16 residues. The DNA of the CDR3 is TGTGCCAGCAGCTTAGCCCACAGACTCGCTAACTATGGCTACACCTTC. This gives the protein CASSLAHRLANYGYTF. The variable domain in full, completed from reference TRBV7-2 and TRBJ1-2, reads GAGVSQSPSNKVTEKGKDVELRCDPISGHTALYWYRQSLGQGLEFLIYFQGNSAPDKSGLPSDRFSAERTGGSVSTLTIQRTQQEDSAVYLCASSLAHRLANYGYTFGSGTRLTVV.

There are a few counts of this clonotype. Written as DNA, the CDR3 is TGTGCCAGCAGCTCCGGACCCCCGTTGGGGCGGTACTCCTACGAGCAGTACTTC. Amino acid sequence: CASSSGPPLGRYSYEQYF. The chain is built from TRBV7-3 and TRBJ2-7, with D possibly TRBD1 on 5 matching bases. V lost 4 bases, J lost 0 bases, and 22 bases lay in between. Germline V CDR1 and CDR2: SGHTA, FQGTGA. The CDR3 contains 18 residues.

V gene TRBV20-1 combines with J gene TRBJ2-6, with 7 bases that match TRBD1. With V trimmed by 3 bases and J by 4 bases, 12 bases remained unmatched. CDR1 is DFQATT and CDR2 is SNEGSKA in the germline V gene (reference sequence). This CDR3 is 17 amino acids long. The CDR3 reads CSARRQGVVLGANVLTF. DNA for the CDR3: TGCAGTGCTAGGCGACAGGGTGTGGTTCTGGGGGCCAACGTCCTGACTTTC.

The sample holds a few counts of this clonotype. This chain links TRBV28 with TRBJ1-2, with D possibly matching TRBD1 (5 bases). CDR3 size: 16 residues. Germline CDR1 MDHEN, CDR2 SYDVKM. Trimming left V 7 bases short and J 0 bases short, with 18 bases between. This CDR3 reads CASTLLTGPTNYGYTF. In nucleotides, the CDR3 is TGTGCCAGCACCCTTCTTACAGGACCTACTAACTATGGCTACACCTTC.

CDR3 DNA: TGTGCCAGCAGCCCCGAAGGGGGGTTCTACGAGCAGTACTTC. It is translated as CASSPEGGFYEQYF. The rearrangement uses TRBV5-4 and TRBJ2-7; D possibly matches TRBD1 or TRBD2 (6 bases each). Germline values: CDR1 SGHNT, CDR2 YYREEE (reference sequence). The length of the CDR3 is 14 residues. Trimming pared 4 bases from V and 3 bases from J, leaving 14 bases between.

This clonotype came up many times. This sequence joins TRBV5-1 and TRBJ2-7; TRBD1 is a possible D gene (5 bases). Trimming took 0 bases from V and 1 from J, leaving 8 bases between them. The CDR3 sequence is 14 residues long. Germline CDR1 SGHRS, CDR2 YFSETQ. CDR3 amino acids: CASSLADSSYEQYF. In nucleotides, the CDR3 is TGCGCCAGCAGCTTGGCTGACAGTTCCTACGAGCAGTACTTC.

There are many counts of this clonotype. The chain carries TRBV19 and TRBJ2-7; D gene unclear. Germline V lookup: CDR1 LNHDA, CDR2 SQIVND (reference sequence). With 3 bases removed from V and 5 bases from J, the gap between germline ends came to 14 bases. This CDR3 has 14 residues. The CDR3 loop is CASSINLLFHEQYF. The CDR3, as DNA: TGTGCCAGTAGTATTAATCTTCTATTCCACGAGCAGTACTTC. Filled out from reference TRBV19 and TRBJ2-7, the complete variable domain reads DGGITQSPKYLFRKEGQNVTLSCEQNLNHDAMYWYRQDPGQGLRLIYYSQIVNDFQKGDIAEGYSVSREKKESFPLTVTSAQKNPTAFYLCASSINLLFHEQYFGPGTRLTVT.

This clonotype occurred many times. The chain employs TRBV12-3 or TRBV12-4 and TRBJ1-3; D gene unclear. V was shortened by 0 bases and J by 3 bases, with 3 bases between the two germline ends. CDR3 length: 13 residues. CDR3: CASSLAGGNTIYF. The CDR3 coding sequence is TGTGCCAGCAGTTTAGCGGGTGGAAACACCATATATTTT.

With respect to this clonotype: The junction departs from the called germline gene at one end, perhaps through a read error. The chain joins TRBV29-1 to TRBJ2-7; D not certain. Germline-derived CDR1 and CDR2 are SQVTM and ANQGSEA. The CDR3 totals 12 residues. CDR3 in DNA: TGCAGCGTTGAATCGAACAGCTACAAGCAGTACTTC. It is translated as CSVESNSYKQYF.

This sequence joins TRBV2 and TRBJ1-1; 7 nucleotides align to TRBD1. The germline V gene has CDR1 SNHLY and CDR2 FYNNEI. The junction had 9 bases not matched to a gene; V was cut back by 6 bases and J by 5 bases. This CDR3 contains 14 residues. Here the CDR3 reads CASSEDRIRTEAFF. In DNA, the CDR3 is TGTGCCAGCAGCGAGGACAGGATACGGACTGAAGCTTTCTTT.

This clonotype was recorded many times. The chain is built from TRBV20-1 and TRBJ2-5; tentatively, D is TRBD1 (7 bases). Germline-derived CDR1 and CDR2 are DFQATT and SNEGSKA (reference sequence). The CDR3 runs to 14 residues. V lost 3 bases, J lost 2 bases, and 13 bases lay in between. The chain's CDR3 is CSASSQGGQETQYF. As DNA, the CDR3 is TGCAGTGCTAGTTCGCAGGGGGGACAAGAGACCCAGTACTTC.

The V gene is TRBV19, the J gene TRBJ1-6; the D gene is possibly TRBD1 (5 bases). Germline V lookup: CDR1 LNHDA, CDR2 SQIVND (reference sequence). The CDR3 runs to 14 residues. The V and J ends lost 4 bases and 13 bases respectively, with 17 bases between them. The DNA of the CDR3 is TGTGCCAGTAGTAGAGACAGATCAAATCAGCCCCTCCACTTT. Its translation is CASSRDRSNQPLHF.

The rearrangement joins TRBV20-1 to TRBJ2-7, with 10 bases aligning to TRBD1. Trimming cost V 3 bases and J 2 bases; bases outside gene matches: 4. Per the germline V gene, CDR1 is DFQATT and CDR2 is SNEGSKA (reference sequence). The CDR3 sequence is 14 residues long. In DNA, the CDR3 is TGCAGTGCTAGGGGGGGGACAGGGGCCTACGAGCAGTACTTC. Translation: CSARGGTGAYEQYF.

Remarks on this clonotype: A much larger clone differs by one base, so this may be a read error. This sequence joins TRBV6-1 and TRBJ2-7, with D possibly TRBD1 on 6 matching bases. Trimming removed 4 bases from V and 5 bases from J, with 15 bases in between. Germline values: CDR1 MNHNS, CDR2 SASEGT. The CDR3 covers 14 residues. The CDR3 nucleotides read TGTGCCAGCAGTGGATCCAGGGGACCGAACGAGCAGTACTTC. Its translation is CASSGSRGPNEQYF.

This clonotype occurred many times. This chain uses TRBV18 with TRBJ2-7; TRBD1 is a possible D gene (6 bases). V was clipped by 8 bases and J by 3 bases, with 14 bases between them. CDR3 length: 13 residues. The germline V gene has CDR1 KGHSH and CDR2 LQKENI. This CDR3 reads CASTGQSSYEQYF. CDR3 DNA sequence: TGTGCCAGCACAGGACAGTCTAGCTACGAGCAGTACTTC.

V usage is TRBV19 and J usage is TRBJ1-1, with TRBD1 as a possible D gene (6 bases). Trimming took off 9 bases at V and 5 bases at J, with 16 bases between the two ends. The CDR3 runs 13 residues. CDR1 and CDR2 (germline): LNHDA, SQIVND (reference sequence). The CDR3: CASGKGGGTEAFF. In nucleotides, the CDR3 is TGTGCCAGCGGGAAGGGGGGAGGGACTGAAGCTTTCTTT.

The chain uses TRBV15 and TRBJ1-6; D uncertain. Trimming took off 1 base at V and 5 bases at J, with 6 bases between the two ends. Germline V CDR1 and CDR2: LNHNV, YYDKDF (reference sequence). This CDR3 comprises 14 residues. This CDR3 reads CATSRGSDNSPLHF. DNA of the CDR3: TGTGCCACCAGCAGAGGAAGTGATAATTCACCCCTCCACTTT.

This clonotype turned up a few times. The chain has TRBV19 and TRBJ2-1; 9 bases map to TRBD1. This CDR3 is 15 amino acids long. The J segment lost 7 bases and the V segment lost 6 bases, leaving 10 bases of the junction unmatched. The germline CDR1 and CDR2 sequences are LNHDA and SQIVND (reference sequence). The CDR3: CASRFSDRGPNEQFF. The CDR3 region has the DNA TGTGCCAGTAGGTTCTCGGACAGGGGTCCTAATGAGCAGTTCTTC.

The chain carries TRBV7-2 and TRBJ2-2; D is unresolved. The germline gives CDR1 SGHTA, CDR2 FQGNSA. This CDR3 comprises 10 residues. V was shortened by 5 bases and J by 5 bases, with 0 bases between the two germline ends. The CDR3 loop reads CASSTGELFF. CDR3 in DNA: TGTGCCAGCAGCACCGGGGAGCTGTTTTTT.